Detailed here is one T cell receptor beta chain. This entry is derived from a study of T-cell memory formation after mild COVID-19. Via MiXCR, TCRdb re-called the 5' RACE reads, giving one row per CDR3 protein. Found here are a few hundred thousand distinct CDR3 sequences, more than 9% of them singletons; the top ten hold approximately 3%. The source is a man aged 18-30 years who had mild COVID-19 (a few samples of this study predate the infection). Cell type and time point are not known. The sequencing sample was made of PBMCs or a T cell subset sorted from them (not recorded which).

As DNA, the CDR3 is TGTGCCAGCAGCTCACAGGTCTATAATTCACCCCTCCACTTT. Residues: CASSSQVYNSPLHF. The rearrangement links TRBV11-2 to TRBJ1-6, with a possible D match to TRBD1 (5 bases). The V end lost 4 bases, the J end lost 3 bases, and 7 bases lay between the germline ends. CDR1 SGHAT and CDR2 FQNNGV come from the germline V gene. The CDR3 is made up of 14 amino acids.